Following are 16 T cell receptor beta chains from one sample sequenced in a study of shared clonotypes between healthy human individuals. Only in-frame clones appear in the TCRdb table, and some are missing; sequencing was by immunoSEQ multiplex PCR. Of roughly 1 million clones in the sample, roughly 80% were seen once. Specimen: memory CD4+ T cells sorted from blood. Noted subset: CD45RA-negative fraction. Source of these receptors: a man aged 18 to 29 in good health.

V is TRBV2 and J is TRBJ1-1; 7 nucleotides line up with TRBD1. The J segment lost 5 bases and the V segment lost 5 bases, leaving 2 bases of the junction unmatched. The germline V gene encodes CDR1 SNHLY and CDR2 FYNNEI. This CDR3 contains 12 residues. CDR3 region: CASSNRGTEAFF. The CDR3 DNA is TGTGCCAGCAGTAACAGGGGTACTGAAGCTTTCTTT.

This clone was observed a few times. The chain recombines TRBV7-9 with TRBJ2-5; tentative D call: TRBD1 (6 bases). Trimming shortened V by 4 bases and J by 2 bases, and 14 bases separated the two germline ends. CDR1 is SEHNR and CDR2 is FQNEAQ in the germline V gene (reference sequence). The CDR3 loop spans 15 amino acids. The CDR3 sequence is CASSSVRGPQETQYF. CDR3 coding DNA: TGTGCCAGCAGCTCCGTCAGGGGCCCTCAAGAGACCCAGTACTTC. Together with reference TRBV7-9 and TRBJ2-5, the CDR3 gives the full variable domain: DTGVSQNPRHKITKRGQNVTFRCDPISEHNRLYWYRQTLGQGPEFLTYFQNEAQLEKSRLLSDRFSAERPKGSFSTLEIQRTEQGDSAMYLCASSSVRGPQETQYFGPGTRLLVL.

The chain couples TRBV7-9 to TRBJ2-1, with TRBD1 as a possible D gene (5 bases). Looked up from germline, CDR1 is SEHNR and CDR2 is FQNEAQ (reference sequence). V was shortened by 3 bases and J by 8 bases, with 14 bases between the two germline ends. The CDR3 runs to 14 residues. The CDR3 here is CASSFWQGYDEQFF. The CDR3 nucleotides read TGTGCCAGCAGCTTTTGGCAGGGTTACGATGAGCAGTTCTTC.

This chain joins TRBV19 and TRBJ1-1; 9 nucleotides agree with TRBD1. V was pared by 5 bases and J by 7 bases, with 2 bases of the junction left unmatched. The CDR3 is 12 amino acids. CDR1 is LNHDA, CDR2 SQIVND, per germline (reference sequence). For the CDR3, the DNA is TGTGCCAGTAGTGACAGGGGGTATGAAGCTTTCTTT. Protein: CASSDRGYEAFF.

This chain connects TRBV28 to TRBJ1-6; the match to TRBD1 covers 7 bases. Germline V CDR1 and CDR2: MDHEN, SYDVKM. The J segment lost 9 bases and the V segment lost 5 bases, leaving 10 bases of the junction unmatched. The CDR3 is made up of 15 amino acids. This CDR3 is CASSPPTGRGSPLHF. The CDR3 DNA sequence: TGTGCCAGCAGTCCTCCGACAGGGAGGGGTTCACCCCTCCACTTT.

This chain links TRBV5-1 with TRBJ1-3; D unclear. This CDR3 has 15 amino acids. Per germline, CDR1 SGHRS and CDR2 YFSETQ. V lost 6 bases to trimming and J lost 0 bases, with 13 bases between them. CDR3 protein: CASTPSGFSGNTIYF. DNA of the CDR3: TGCGCCAGCACCCCCTCAGGTTTCTCTGGAAACACCATATATTTT. Using reference TRBV5-1 and TRBJ1-3 for the parts outside the CDR3, the full variable domain is KAGVTQTPRYLIKTRGQQVTLSCSPISGHRSVSWYQQTPGQGLQFLFEYFSETQRNKGNFPGRFSGRQFSNSRSEMNVSTLELGDSALYLCASTPSGFSGNTIYFGEGSWLTVV.

The chain uses TRBV5-1 and TRBJ2-2; D unclear. From germline, CDR1 is SGHRS and CDR2 YFSETQ. V was trimmed by 1 base and J by 7 bases, leaving 2 bases between them. The CDR3 covers 11 residues. CDR3 coding DNA: TGCGCCAGCAGCTTGAACGGGGAGCTGTTTTTT. The encoded protein is CASSLNGELFF.

This chain's CDR3 is CASSGRSYNSPLHF. The CDR3 coding sequence is TGTGCCAGCAGTGGGAGGTCCTATAATTCACCCCTCCACTTT. V gene TRBV6-1 combines with J gene TRBJ1-6; D is ambiguous. V was clipped by 4 bases and J by 1 base, with 5 bases between them. The germline V gene has CDR1 MNHNS and CDR2 SASEGT. CDR3 length: 14 amino acids.

V gene TRBV6-1 combines with J gene TRBJ1-3, with 9 positions matching TRBD1. V shed 5 bases and J 8 bases; nucleotides not matched to a gene: 10. Looked up from germline, CDR1 is MNHNS and CDR2 is SASEGT. The CDR3 has 15 amino acids. The CDR3 sequence: CASSPTTGQGYTIYF. CDR3 nucleotides: TGTGCCAGCAGTCCTACCACGGGACAGGGCTACACCATATATTTT.

The chain links TRBV2 to TRBJ1-4; D unresolved. Germline loops: CDR1 SNHLY, CDR2 FYNNEI. Deletions cut 4 bases from V and 4 bases from J, with 7 bases between. The CDR3 totals 13 residues. The CDR3 is CASSGEVNEKLFF. The DNA of the CDR3 is TGTGCCAGCAGTGGGGAGGTTAATGAAAAACTGTTTTTT.

The genes are TRBV5-4 and TRBJ2-4, with D unclear. CDR1 SGHNT and CDR2 YYREEE come from the germline V gene (reference sequence). Trimming stripped 0 bases from V and 0 bases from J, with 10 bases between. CDR3 length: 16 amino acids. CDR3 loop: CASSLEGTLAKNIQYF. DNA for the CDR3: TGTGCCAGCAGCTTGGAGGGCACCCTAGCCAAAAACATTCAGTACTTC.

The chain uses TRBV7-6 and TRBJ2-1; perhaps TRBD1 as D (5 bases). Between the trimmed V and J ends, which lost 4 bases and 9 bases, there was a span of 7 bases. The CDR3 extends over 11 amino acids. Germline loops: CDR1 SGHVS, CDR2 FNYEAQ. The chain's CDR3 is CASSSGFEQFF. CDR3 nucleotide sequence: TGTGCCAGCAGCTCAGGGTTTGAGCAGTTCTTC.

The genes are TRBV5-5 and TRBJ2-2; 11 bases align to TRBD1. CDR1 and CDR2 (germline): SGHKS, YYEKEE (reference sequence). The CDR3 spans 19 residues. Trimming at V came to 0 bases and at J to 5 bases, leaving 12 bases not matched to a gene. The chain's CDR3 is CASSLEGTGGTRYTGELFF. DNA for the CDR3: TGTGCCAGCAGCTTGGAGGGGACAGGGGGAACCCGCTATACCGGGGAGCTGTTTTTT.

The gene calls are TRBV11-3 and TRBJ2-1; D is ambiguous. Deletions cut 6 bases from V and 10 bases from J, with 13 bases between. The CDR3 length is 12 residues. CDR1 and CDR2 (germline): SGHNT, YENEEA. The CDR3 sequence: CASSGNSEEQFF. The CDR3 coding sequence is TGTGCCAGCAGTGGAAACTCCGAGGAGCAGTTCTTC.

The chain recombines TRBV7-3 with TRBJ2-6; maybe TRBD1 (5 bases). From germline, CDR1 is SGHTA and CDR2 FQGTGA. This CDR3 is 18 amino acids long. V was clipped by 3 bases and J by 0 bases, with 15 bases between them. The DNA for the CDR3 is TGTGCCAGCAGCTTGTTTGCAGGGTCCCTCTCTGGGGCCAACGTCCTGACTTTC. Translation: CASSLFAGSLSGANVLTF.

V is TRBV30 and J is TRBJ1-1; TRBD1 aligns across 7 bases. The CDR3 covers 12 residues. V was pared by 1 base and J by 8 bases, with 4 bases of the junction left unmatched. The germline V gene has CDR1 GTSNPN and CDR2 SVGIG (reference sequence). The CDR3 protein is CAWSATGIEAFF. CDR3 coding DNA: TGTGCCTGGAGTGCGACAGGGATCGAAGCTTTCTTT.